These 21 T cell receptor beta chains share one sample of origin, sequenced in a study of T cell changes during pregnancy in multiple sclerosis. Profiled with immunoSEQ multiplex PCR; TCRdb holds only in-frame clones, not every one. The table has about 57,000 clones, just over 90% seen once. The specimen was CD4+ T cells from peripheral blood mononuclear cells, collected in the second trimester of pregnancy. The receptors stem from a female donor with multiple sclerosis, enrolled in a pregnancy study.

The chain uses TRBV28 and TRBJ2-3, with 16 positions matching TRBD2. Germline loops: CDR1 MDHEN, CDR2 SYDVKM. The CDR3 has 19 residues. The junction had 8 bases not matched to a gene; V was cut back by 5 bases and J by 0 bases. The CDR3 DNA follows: TGTGCCAGCAGTCCGGCGGGACTAGCGGGAGGGAGGAGCACAGATACGCAGTATTTT. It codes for CASSPAGLAGGRSTDTQYF. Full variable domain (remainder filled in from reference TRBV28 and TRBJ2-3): DVKVTQSSRYLVKRTGEKVFLECVQDMDHENMFWYRQDPGLGLRLIYFSYDVKMKEKGDIPEGYSVSREKKERFSLILESASTNQTSMYLCASSPAGLAGGRSTDTQYFGPGTRLTVL.

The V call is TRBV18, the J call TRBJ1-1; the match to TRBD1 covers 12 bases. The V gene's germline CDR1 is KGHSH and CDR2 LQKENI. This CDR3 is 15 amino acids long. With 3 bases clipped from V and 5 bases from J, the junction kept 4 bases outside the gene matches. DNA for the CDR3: TGTGCCAGCTCACCCCGGGACAGGGGGCGGACTGAAGCTTTCTTT. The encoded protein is CASSPRDRGRTEAFF.

The CDR3 coding sequence is TGTGCCAGCCATCGGGTCGCAACTAATGAAAAACTGTTTTTT. This codes for CASHRVATNEKLFF. This chain uses TRBV19 with TRBJ1-4; no firm D call. V lost 9 bases and J lost 0, with 11 bases in between. Germline assignment: CDR1 LNHDA and CDR2 SQIVND (reference sequence). This CDR3 spans 14 amino acids.

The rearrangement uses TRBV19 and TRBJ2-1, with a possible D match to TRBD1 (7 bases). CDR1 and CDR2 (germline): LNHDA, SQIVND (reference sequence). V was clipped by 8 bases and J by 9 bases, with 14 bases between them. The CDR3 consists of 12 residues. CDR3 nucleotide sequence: TGTGCCAGTCGACAGGGAGCGGGTGAGCAGTTCTTC. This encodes CASRQGAGEQFF.

CDR3 bases: TGTGCCAGCAGTGAATTACCAGTCTACGAGCAGTACTTC. This translates into CASSELPVYEQYF. The chain has TRBV6-1 and TRBJ2-7, with D hard to call. Germline CDR1 MNHNS, CDR2 SASEGT. This CDR3 is built from 13 residues. V was shortened by 2 bases and J by 3 bases, with 8 bases between the two germline ends.

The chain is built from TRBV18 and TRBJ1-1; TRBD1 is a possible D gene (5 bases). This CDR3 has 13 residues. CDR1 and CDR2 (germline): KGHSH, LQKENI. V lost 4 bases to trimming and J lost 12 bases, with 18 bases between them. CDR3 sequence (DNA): TGTGCCAGCTCACTCGGGCAGGGAGGCGTAACTTTCTTT. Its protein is CASSLGQGGVTFF.

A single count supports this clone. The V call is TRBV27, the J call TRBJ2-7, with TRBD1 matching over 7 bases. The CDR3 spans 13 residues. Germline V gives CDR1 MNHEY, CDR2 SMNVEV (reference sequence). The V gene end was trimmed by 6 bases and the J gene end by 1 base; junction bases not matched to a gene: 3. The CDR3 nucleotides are TGTGCCAGCAGGTCGACAGGGTCCTACGAGCAGTACTTC. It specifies CASRSTGSYEQYF.

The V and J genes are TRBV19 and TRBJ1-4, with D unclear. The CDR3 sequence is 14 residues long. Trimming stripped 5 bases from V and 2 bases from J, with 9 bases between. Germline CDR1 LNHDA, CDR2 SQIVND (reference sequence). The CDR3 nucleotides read TGTGCCAGTAGTCCGAGGGAGACTAATGAAAAACTGTTTTTT. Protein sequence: CASSPRETNEKLFF. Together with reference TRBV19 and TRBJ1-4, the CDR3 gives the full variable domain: DGGITQSPKYLFRKEGQNVTLSCEQNLNHDAMYWYRQDPGQGLRLIYYSQIVNDFQKGDIAEGYSVSREKKESFPLTVTSAQKNPTAFYLCASSPRETNEKLFFGSGTQLSVL.

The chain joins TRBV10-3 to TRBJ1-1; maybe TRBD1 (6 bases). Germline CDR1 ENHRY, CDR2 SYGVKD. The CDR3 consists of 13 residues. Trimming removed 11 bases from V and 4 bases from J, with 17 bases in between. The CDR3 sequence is CAARGGGSTEAFF. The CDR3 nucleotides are TGTGCCGCTCGAGGGGGGGGGAGCACTGAAGCTTTCTTT.

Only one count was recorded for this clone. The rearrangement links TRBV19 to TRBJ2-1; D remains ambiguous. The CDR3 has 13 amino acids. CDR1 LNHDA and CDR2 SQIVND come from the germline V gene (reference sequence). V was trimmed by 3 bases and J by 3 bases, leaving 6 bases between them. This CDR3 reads CASSMGNYNEQFF. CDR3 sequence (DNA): TGTGCCAGTAGTATGGGCAACTACAATGAGCAGTTCTTC.

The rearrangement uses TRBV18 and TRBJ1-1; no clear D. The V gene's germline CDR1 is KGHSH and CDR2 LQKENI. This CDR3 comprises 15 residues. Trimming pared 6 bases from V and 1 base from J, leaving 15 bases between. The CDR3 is CASSHQDHKNTEAFF. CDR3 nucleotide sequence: TGTGCCAGCTCTCACCAGGATCACAAGAACACTGAAGCTTTCTTT.

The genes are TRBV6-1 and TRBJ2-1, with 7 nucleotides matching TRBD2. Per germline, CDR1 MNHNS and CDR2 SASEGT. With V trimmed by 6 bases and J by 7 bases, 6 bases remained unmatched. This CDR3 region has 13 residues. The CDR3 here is CASRNGGSNEQFF. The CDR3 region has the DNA TGTGCCAGCAGAAACGGGGGGAGTAATGAGCAGTTCTTC.

CDR3 nucleotides: TGTGCCAGCAGAAAGGGACAGGGGGCTTATGGAAACACCATATATTTT. This encodes CASRKGQGAYGNTIYF. The J gene is TRBJ1-3, the V gene TRBV5-8, with 12 bases fitting TRBD1. Germline lookup yields CDR1 SGHTS and CDR2 YDEGEE. The CDR3 loop spans 16 amino acids. The J segment lost 3 bases and the V segment lost 5 bases, leaving 6 bases of the junction unmatched.

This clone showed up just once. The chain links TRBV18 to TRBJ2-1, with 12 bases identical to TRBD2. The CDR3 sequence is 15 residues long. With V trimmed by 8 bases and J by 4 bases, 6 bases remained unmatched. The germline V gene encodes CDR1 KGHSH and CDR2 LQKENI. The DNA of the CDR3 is TGTGCCAGCGGACTAGCGGGGCCCGCTTACAATGAGCAGTTCTTC. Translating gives CASGLAGPAYNEQFF.

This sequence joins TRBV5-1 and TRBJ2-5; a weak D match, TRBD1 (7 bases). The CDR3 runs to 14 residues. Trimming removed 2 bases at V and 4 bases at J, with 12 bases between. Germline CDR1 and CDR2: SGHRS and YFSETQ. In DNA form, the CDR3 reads TGCGCCAGCAGCTTCGGAGGGGGCGCAGAGACCCAGTACTTC. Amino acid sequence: CASSFGGGAETQYF.

DNA for the CDR3: TGTGCCAGCAGTCGGACCCGGGACATCGGCTACGAGCAGTACTTC. Protein: CASSRTRDIGYEQYF. The chain joins TRBV28 to TRBJ2-7; D is perhaps TRBD1 (6 bases). The CDR3 is 15 residues long. The V and J ends lost 5 bases and 3 bases respectively, with 17 bases between them. Germline CDR1 and CDR2: MDHEN and SYDVKM.

CDR3 loop: CAWSRDRGGGYTF. CDR3 DNA: TGTGCCTGGAGTAGGGACAGGGGAGGTGGCTACACCTTC. This chain connects TRBV30 to TRBJ1-2; 10 nucleotides line up with TRBD1. The CDR3 runs to 13 residues. V lost 2 bases to trimming and J lost 7 bases; unmatched junction nucleotides: 4. The V gene's germline CDR1 is GTSNPN and CDR2 SVGIG (reference sequence).

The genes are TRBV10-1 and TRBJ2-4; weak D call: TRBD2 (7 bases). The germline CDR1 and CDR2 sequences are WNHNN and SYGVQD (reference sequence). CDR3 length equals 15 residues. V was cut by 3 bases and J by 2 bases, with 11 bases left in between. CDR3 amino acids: CASSDSGGPKNIQYF. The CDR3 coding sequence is TGCGCCAGCAGTGACTCCGGGGGGCCCAAAAACATTCAGTACTTC.

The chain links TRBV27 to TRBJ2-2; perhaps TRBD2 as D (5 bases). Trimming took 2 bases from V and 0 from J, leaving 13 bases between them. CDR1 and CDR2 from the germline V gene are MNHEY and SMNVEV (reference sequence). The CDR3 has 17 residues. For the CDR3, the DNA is TGTGCCAGCAGTTTAATGAGCGGTCCATCGAACACCGGGGAGCTGTTTTTT. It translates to CASSLMSGPSNTGELFF.

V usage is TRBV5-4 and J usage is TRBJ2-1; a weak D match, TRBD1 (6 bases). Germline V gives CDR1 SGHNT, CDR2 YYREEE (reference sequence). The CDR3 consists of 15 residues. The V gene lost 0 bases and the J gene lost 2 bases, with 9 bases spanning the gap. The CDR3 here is CASSLGQGTYNEQFF. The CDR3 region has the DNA TGTGCCAGCAGCTTGGGGCAGGGGACCTACAATGAGCAGTTCTTC.

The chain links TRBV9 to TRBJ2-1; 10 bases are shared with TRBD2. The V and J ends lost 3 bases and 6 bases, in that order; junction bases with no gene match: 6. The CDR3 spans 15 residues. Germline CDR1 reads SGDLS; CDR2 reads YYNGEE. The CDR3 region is CASSELAGDPNEQFF. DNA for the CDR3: TGTGCCAGCAGCGAGCTAGCGGGGGACCCCAATGAGCAGTTCTTC. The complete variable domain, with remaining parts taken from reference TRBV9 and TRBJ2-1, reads DSGVTQTPKHLITATGQRVTLRCSPRSGDLSVYWYQQSLDQGLQFLIQYYNGEERAKGNILERFSAQQFPDLHSELNLSSLELGDSALYFCASSELAGDPNEQFFGPGTRLTVL.